The rows below give T cell receptor beta chains drawn from one sample of a study of T cell responses to AZD1222 COVID-19 vaccine. Profiled with immunoSEQ multiplex PCR; TCRdb holds only in-frame clones, not every one. This table has about 130,000 clones, roughly 92% appearing once. The sample was peripheral blood, taken on day 0 of AZD1222 vaccination. The source of these receptors is an adult in good health. Each CDR3 is given with its conserved first and last residue. D genes are given only for firm matches. Some rows mark clone size as missing; the rest say once, few, many or name a class of expanded clone.

J gene: TRBJ2-7
D gene: -
clone size: -
CDR3 length: 12
V gene: TRBV2
CDR3 DNA: TGTGCCAGCAGTGTTTTCGGACGCGAGCAGTACTTC
CDR3 protein: CASSVFGREQYF

J gene: TRBJ2-1
D gene: -
clone size: -
CDR3 length: 13
V gene: TRBV28
CDR3 DNA: TGTGCCAGCAGTTTAACGACTCCGGATGAGCAGTTCTTC
CDR3 protein: CASSLTTPDEQFF

J gene: TRBJ2-4
D gene: -
clone size: once
CDR3 length: 18
V gene: TRBV11-2
CDR3 DNA: TGTGCCAGCAGACCCGGTGGTAGCGGCCTGTCCGGCAAAAACATTCAGTACTTC
CDR3 protein: CASRPGGSGLSGKNIQYF

J gene: TRBJ2-2
D gene: TRBD2
clone size: -
CDR3 length: 16
V gene: TRBV2
CDR3 DNA: TGTGCCATCGACGGTCTGCGGGAGGACCACACCGGGGAGCTGTTTTTT
CDR3 protein: CAIDGLREDHTGELFF

J gene: TRBJ2-5
D gene: -
clone size: -
CDR3 length: 14
V gene: TRBV11-2
CDR3 DNA: TGTGCCAGCAGCTTTTGGAGCAGCCAAGAGACCCAGTACTTC
CDR3 protein: CASSFWSSQETQYF

J gene: TRBJ2-5
D gene: -
clone size: few
CDR3 length: 16
V gene: TRBV14
CDR3 DNA: TGTGCCAGCAGCCAAGAGCTTGGCGGTCTCGGGGAGACCCAGTACTTC
CDR3 protein: CASSQELGGLGETQYF

J gene: TRBJ2-1
D gene: -
clone size: -
CDR3 length: 14
V gene: TRBV4-1
CDR3 DNA: TGCGCCAGCAGCCCTACTCGTAGCGCGAATGAGCAGTTCTTC
CDR3 protein: CASSPTRSANEQFF

J gene: TRBJ1-1
D gene: -
clone size: -
CDR3 length: 14
V gene: TRBV10-1
CDR3 DNA: TGCGCCAGCAGGGCAGCGGGGATAAACACTGAAGCTTTCTTT
CDR3 protein: CASRAAGINTEAFF

J gene: TRBJ2-7
D gene: -
clone size: -
CDR3 length: 17
V gene: TRBV9
CDR3 DNA: TGTGCCAGCAGCGTAGAAACCGGTAGTTCGGGGATTGTAAAGCAGTACTTC
CDR3 protein: CASSVETGSSGIVKQYF

J gene: TRBJ1-2
D gene: -
clone size: -
CDR3 length: 11
V gene: TRBV29-1
CDR3 DNA: TGCAGCGTTGACAAAGGGCTCGGCTACACCTTC
CDR3 protein: CSVDKGLGYTF

J gene: TRBJ2-1
D gene: TRBD2
clone size: -
CDR3 length: 15
V gene: TRBV5-1
CDR3 DNA: TGCGCCAGCAGCTTGGCGGGGGGTACCTACAATGAGCAGTTCTTC
CDR3 protein: CASSLAGGTYNEQFF

J gene: TRBJ2-1
D gene: TRBD2
clone size: -
CDR3 length: 17
V gene: TRBV9
CDR3 DNA: TGTGCCAGCAGCGTAGCTACCGACAGCGGGGGGTACAATGAGCAGTTCTTC
CDR3 protein: CASSVATDSGGYNEQFF

J gene: TRBJ2-7
D gene: -
clone size: once
CDR3 length: 13
V gene: TRBV5-1
CDR3 DNA: TGCGCCAGCAGCTTGATTAGAGGCTACGAGCAGTACTTC
CDR3 protein: CASSLIRGYEQYF

J gene: TRBJ2-1
D gene: -
clone size: -
CDR3 length: 18
V gene: TRBV14
CDR3 DNA: TGTGCCAGCAGCCACTCACAGCGTACGTCTCTAGGCTACAATGAGCAGTTCTTC
CDR3 protein: CASSHSQRTSLGYNEQFF

J gene: TRBJ2-7
D gene: -
clone size: -
CDR3 length: 14
V gene: TRBV7-2
CDR3 DNA: TGTGCCAGCAGCTTAACTCGACTCACCTACGAGCAGTACTTC
CDR3 protein: CASSLTRLTYEQYF

J gene: TRBJ2-1
D gene: TRBD1
clone size: -
CDR3 length: 14
V gene: TRBV5-1
CDR3 DNA: TGCGCCAGCAGCTTGACAGGGGGGTCAAATGAGCAGTTCTTC
CDR3 protein: CASSLTGGSNEQFF

J gene: TRBJ1-2
D gene: -
clone size: -
CDR3 length: 14
V gene: TRBV19
CDR3 DNA: TGTGCCAGAACCCAGGGAGGAATCGTTGGTGGCTACACCTTC
CDR3 protein: CARTQGGIVGGYTF

J gene: TRBJ2-7
D gene: -
clone size: -
CDR3 length: 13
V gene: TRBV6-6
CDR3 DNA: TGTGCCAGCAGTTCTGGATATAGCTACGAGCAGTACTTC
CDR3 protein: CASSSGYSYEQYF

J gene: TRBJ2-4
D gene: -
clone size: -
CDR3 length: 13
V gene: TRBV7-2
CDR3 DNA: TGTGCCAGCAGCTTGGCCGGGCTGAACATTCAGTACTTC
CDR3 protein: CASSLAGLNIQYF

J gene: TRBJ1-4
D gene: TRBD1
clone size: -
CDR3 length: 15
V gene: TRBV5-1
CDR3 DNA: TGCGCCAGCAGCGGACAGGGAGCAACTAATGAAAAACTGTTTTTT
CDR3 protein: CASSGQGATNEKLFF

J gene: TRBJ1-3
D gene: -
clone size: -
CDR3 length: 13
V gene: TRBV27
CDR3 DNA: TGTGCCAGCAGCAGGGGCCCCGGAAACACCATATATTTT
CDR3 protein: CASSRGPGNTIYF

J gene: TRBJ2-1
D gene: -
clone size: few
CDR3 length: 13
V gene: TRBV11-2
CDR3 DNA: TGTGCCAGCAGCTTAAGCCCTAGCAATGAGCAGTTCTTC
CDR3 protein: CASSLSPSNEQFF

J gene: TRBJ2-7
D gene: TRBD2
clone size: -
CDR3 length: 16
V gene: TRBV10-3
CDR3 DNA: TGTGCCATCAGTGAGTCGAAACTAGCGGGGGTCTACGAGCAGTACTTC
CDR3 protein: CAISESKLAGVYEQYF

J gene: TRBJ2-1
D gene: -
clone size: -
CDR3 length: 13
V gene: TRBV27
CDR3 DNA: TGTGCCAGCCGAAGGAGCTCCTACAATGAGCAGTTCTTC
CDR3 protein: CASRRSSYNEQFF

J gene: TRBJ2-1
D gene: -
clone size: -
CDR3 length: 16
V gene: TRBV15
CDR3 DNA: TGTGCCACCAGCAGAGATCCCCAGATACTCCACAATGAGCAGTTCTTC
CDR3 protein: CATSRDPQILHNEQFF

J gene: TRBJ1-3
D gene: -
clone size: -
CDR3 length: 15
V gene: TRBV5-1
CDR3 DNA: TGCGCCAGCAGCTTGGCTCCAGGGACTGGAAACACCATATATTTT
CDR3 protein: CASSLAPGTGNTIYF

J gene: TRBJ1-2
D gene: -
clone size: -
CDR3 length: 13
V gene: TRBV7-3
CDR3 DNA: TGTGCCAGCAGCTTGGGCAGTGGCTATGGCTACACCTTC
CDR3 protein: CASSLGSGYGYTF

J gene: TRBJ1-3
D gene: -
clone size: -
CDR3 length: 13
V gene: TRBV11-2
CDR3 DNA: TGTGCCAGCAGCGTTGAGTTTGGAAACACCATATATTTT
CDR3 protein: CASSVEFGNTIYF

J gene: TRBJ1-3
D gene: -
clone size: -
CDR3 length: 13
V gene: TRBV6-6
CDR3 DNA: TGTGCCAGCCAAAGGGGCTTTGGAAACACCATATATTTT
CDR3 protein: CASQRGFGNTIYF

J gene: TRBJ2-3
D gene: TRBD1
clone size: -
CDR3 length: 15
V gene: TRBV5-1
CDR3 DNA: TGCGCCAGCAGCCAGGACAGGGTGGGGACGGATACGCAGTATTTT
CDR3 protein: CASSQDRVGTDTQYF

J gene: TRBJ2-7
D gene: -
clone size: -
CDR3 length: 13
V gene: TRBV3-1/TRBV3-2
CDR3 DNA: TGTGCCAGCAGCCTTGGGGACTTAGATGAGCAGTACTTC
CDR3 protein: CASSLGDLDEQYF

J gene: TRBJ1-5
D gene: -
clone size: once
CDR3 length: 15
V gene: TRBV5-1
CDR3 DNA: TGCGCCAGCAGCTTGGGGGGCAGCCCCAATCAGCCCCAGCATTTT
CDR3 protein: CASSLGGSPNQPQHF

J gene: TRBJ2-7
D gene: -
clone size: -
CDR3 length: 10
V gene: TRBV2
CDR3 DNA: TGTGCCAGCAGCACCTACGAGCAGTACTTC
CDR3 protein: CASSTYEQYF

J gene: TRBJ1-1
D gene: -
clone size: few
CDR3 length: 14
V gene: TRBV4-2
CDR3 DNA: TGTGCCAGCAGCCCCCAGGGCTCGCACGCTGAAGCTTTCTTT
CDR3 protein: CASSPQGSHAEAFF

J gene: TRBJ2-1
D gene: -
clone size: -
CDR3 length: 14
V gene: TRBV7-2
CDR3 DNA: TGTGCCAGCAGCTTAAACATCATGAGTAATGAGCAGTTCTTC
CDR3 protein: CASSLNIMSNEQFF

J gene: TRBJ1-1
D gene: -
clone size: -
CDR3 length: 11
V gene: TRBV19
CDR3 DNA: TGTGCCACCTCCCATGGGGGGAGCGCTTTCTTT
CDR3 protein: CATSHGGSAFF

J gene: TRBJ1-3
D gene: -
clone size: once
CDR3 length: 16
V gene: TRBV6-5
CDR3 DNA: TGTGCCAGCAGTTCTGGCGACCCTTTGCTGGGAAACACCATATATTTT
CDR3 protein: CASSSGDPLLGNTIYF

J gene: TRBJ1-2
D gene: -
clone size: -
CDR3 length: 11
V gene: TRBV12-3/TRBV12-4
CDR3 DNA: TGTGTCAACCTGGGGGAATATGGCTACACCTTC
CDR3 protein: CVNLGEYGYTF

J gene: TRBJ2-7
D gene: TRBD1
clone size: -
CDR3 length: 14
V gene: TRBV5-1
CDR3 DNA: TGCGCCAGCAGCTTGGAAGGGGGCCGCTACGAGCAGTACTTC
CDR3 protein: CASSLEGGRYEQYF

J gene: TRBJ1-4
D gene: -
clone size: -
CDR3 length: 16
V gene: TRBV15
CDR3 DNA: TGTGCCACCAGCAGAGAAATCCCAGGCACTAATGAAAAACTGTTTTTT
CDR3 protein: CATSREIPGTNEKLFF

J gene: TRBJ2-3
D gene: -
clone size: -
CDR3 length: 15
V gene: TRBV4-1
CDR3 DNA: TGCGCCAGCAGCCAATGGGCCGCGGCCACAGATACGCAGTATTTT
CDR3 protein: CASSQWAAATDTQYF

J gene: TRBJ2-2
D gene: -
clone size: once
CDR3 length: 13
V gene: TRBV7-8
CDR3 DNA: TGTGCCAGCAGCTCCTATTCGGCCGGGGAGCTGTTTTTT
CDR3 protein: CASSSYSAGELFF

J gene: TRBJ1-1
D gene: -
clone size: once
CDR3 length: 14
V gene: TRBV25-1
CDR3 DNA: TGTGCCAGCAGTGAATCGGGGTTGAACACTGAAGCTTTCTTT
CDR3 protein: CASSESGLNTEAFF

J gene: TRBJ2-2
D gene: -
clone size: -
CDR3 length: 16
V gene: TRBV21-1
CDR3 DNA: TGTGCCAGCAGCAAAGAAAGGACAGGGGGCTGCGGGGAGCTGTTTTTT
CDR3 protein: CASSKERTGGCGELFF

J gene: TRBJ2-7
D gene: -
clone size: few
CDR3 length: 14
V gene: TRBV6-2/TRBV6-3
CDR3 DNA: TGTGCCAGCAGTTACATCGGGGTCTCCTACGAGCAGTACTTC
CDR3 protein: CASSYIGVSYEQYF

J gene: TRBJ1-6
D gene: -
clone size: few
CDR3 length: 12
V gene: TRBV3-1/TRBV3-2
CDR3 DNA: TGTGCCAGCAGCCAAGACAGTTCACCCCTCCACTTT
CDR3 protein: CASSQDSSPLHF